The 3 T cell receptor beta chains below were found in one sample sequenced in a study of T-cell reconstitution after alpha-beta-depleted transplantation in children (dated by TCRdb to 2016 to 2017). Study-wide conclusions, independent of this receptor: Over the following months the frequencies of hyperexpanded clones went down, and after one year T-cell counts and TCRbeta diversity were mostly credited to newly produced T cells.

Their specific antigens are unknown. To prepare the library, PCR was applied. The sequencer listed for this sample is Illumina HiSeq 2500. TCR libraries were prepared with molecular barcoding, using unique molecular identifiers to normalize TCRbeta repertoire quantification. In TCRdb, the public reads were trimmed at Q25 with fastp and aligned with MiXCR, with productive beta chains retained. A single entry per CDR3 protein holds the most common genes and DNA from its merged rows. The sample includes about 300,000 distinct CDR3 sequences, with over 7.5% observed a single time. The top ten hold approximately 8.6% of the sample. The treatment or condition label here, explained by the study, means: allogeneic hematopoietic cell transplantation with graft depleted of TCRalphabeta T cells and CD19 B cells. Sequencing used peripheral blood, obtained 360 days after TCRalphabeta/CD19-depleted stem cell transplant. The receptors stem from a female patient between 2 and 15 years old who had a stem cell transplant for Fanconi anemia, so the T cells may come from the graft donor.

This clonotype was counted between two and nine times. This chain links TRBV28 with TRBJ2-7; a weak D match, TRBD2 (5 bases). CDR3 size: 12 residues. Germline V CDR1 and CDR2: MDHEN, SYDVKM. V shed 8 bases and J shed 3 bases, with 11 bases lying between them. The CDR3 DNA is TGTGCCAGCGGGAGCTACTTCTACGAGCAGTACTTC. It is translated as CASGSYFYEQYF.

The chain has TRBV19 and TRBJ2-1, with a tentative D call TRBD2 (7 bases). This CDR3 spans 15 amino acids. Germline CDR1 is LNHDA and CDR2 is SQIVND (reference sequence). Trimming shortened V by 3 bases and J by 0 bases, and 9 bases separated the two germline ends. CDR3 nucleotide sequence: TGTGCCAGTAGTATGGGGGGGCTCTCCTACAATGAGCAGTTCTTC. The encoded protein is CASSMGGLSYNEQFF.

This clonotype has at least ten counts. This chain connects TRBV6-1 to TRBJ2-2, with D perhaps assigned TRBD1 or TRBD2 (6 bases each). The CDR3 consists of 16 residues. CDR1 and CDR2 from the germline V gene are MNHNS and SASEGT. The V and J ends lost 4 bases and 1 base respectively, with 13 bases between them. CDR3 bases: TGTGCCAGCAGTGGGAACGGGGGCCTGAACACCGGGGAGCTGTTTTTT. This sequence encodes CASSGNGGLNTGELFF.